This T cell receptor (beta chain) was recorded in a study of blood T cell repertoires in COVID-19. Only in-frame clones appear in the TCRdb table, and some are missing; sequencing was by immunoSEQ multiplex PCR. The table lists some 170,000 clones, around 80% of them singletons. J was trimmed by 12 bases and V by 6 bases; bases with no gene match: 13. Germline V gives CDR1 LNHDA, CDR2 SQIVND (reference sequence). This CDR3 is 14 amino acids long. What was sequenced was peripheral blood. The J gene is TRBJ2-3, the V gene TRBV19; 9 bases line up with TRBD1. This receptor was obtained from a woman older than 75 with acute or convalescent COVID-19. The CDR3 bases are TGTGCCAGTAGGCCCGATACCGGGACAGGGAATCAGTATTTT. It codes for CASRPDTGTGNQYF.